This TCR beta chain was found in a study of blood T cell repertoires in COVID-19 (dated by TCRdb to between 2020 and 2021). Looking at the study overall: Samples covering the acute and convalescent phases of COVID-19 were provided by collaborators in the United States, Italy and Spain. The prospective study material was composed of cDNA or gDNA derived from T cells, B-cell-depleted T cells, or PBMCs. Subjects who had been exposed to COVID-19, were actively infected with it, or had recovered from it provided the deeply sampled blood TCRbeta repertoires that made up the dataset. A freely available public database, intended as a resource for researchers studying the immune response to SARS-CoV-2, is where the repertoires were released. The samples were drawn from the first 160 participants of the ongoing ImmuneRACE study and from 950 to 1,500 subjects provided by 6 global collaborators. The sample metadata nearly always contained a de-identified subject ID, COVID-19 status, age in years and sex. Where HLA class I and class II types were available, the types were taken from metadata supplied by the sample provider, not from assay-based typing. Points the paper makes about the study in general: Clinical and demographic metadata were provided uncurated, with the amount varying by source and participant.

This clone has more than one count but fewer than ten. What antigen it recognizes has not been identified. Per-base quality was not reported, and no clone a single base away is much larger than it. The collaborating institutions used their own protocols to collect whole blood in K2EDTA tubes. For TCRbeta analysis, collaborators shipped samples as frozen whole blood, isolated PBMCs, or DNA extracted from either of those sample types. The immunoSEQ Assay, a bias-controlled multiplex PCR, was used to amplify TCRbeta CDR3 regions from genomic DNA. On the authors' methods: Nucleated cell counts per sample were estimated from amplification of reference gene primers within the assay. To quantify the absolute abundance of each unique TCRbeta CDR3 rearrangement, sequence reads were collapsed and filtered. Productive Simpson clonality was computed per sample as the square root of Simpson's diversity index over productive rearrangements. TCRdb mirrors the immuneACCESS table, restricted to in-frame sequences. Some clones are absent from its copies; in checked studies, under half trace to an unresolved V gene, and the reason for the others is unknown. V, J and clone size reflect that table, while D and trimming were determined from the DNA. The sample yields 55,000 or so clones; about 89% were counted once. In total, the top ten clones hold roughly 6.4% of the sample.

The TCR sequence derives from a man aged 60-69 years with active or convalescent COVID-19. The sequenced material came from peripheral blood.

The CDR3 protein: CASSPSLRTGRYEQYF. The base sequence is TGTGCCAGCAGCCCAAGCCTTAGGACAGGGCGCTACGAGCAGTACTTC. The chain joins TRBV28 to TRBJ2-7; 8 central nucleotides agree with TRBD1. Including the terminal cysteine and phenylalanine, the CDR3 comprises 16 residues. The entry retains the CDR3 DNA only, 48 bases that are in frame from base 1. Ends trimmed: V by 6 bases, J by 3 bases; bases unmatched to a gene: 13. In the germline V gene, CDR1 corresponds to MDHEN and CDR2 to SYDVKM. The CDR3 plus the reference TRBV28 and TRBJ2-7 genes for the other parts give the full variable domain: DVKVTQSSRYLVKRTGEKVFLECVQDMDHENMFWYRQDPGLGLRLIYFSYDVKMKEKGDIPEGYSVSREKKERFSLILESASTNQTSMYLCASSPSLRTGRYEQYFGPGTRLTVT.